This TCR beta chain was captured by sequencing in a study of blood T cell repertoires in COVID-19. For the study at large: Researchers got acute and convalescent COVID-19 samples from the United States, Italy and Spain.

The CDR3 length is 15 residues. The V segment lost 0 bases and the J segment 3 bases; nucleotides outside the gene matches: 2. Looked up from germline, CDR1 is KGHSH and CDR2 is LQKENI. Profiling relied on immunoSEQ multiplex PCR, and the TCRdb table lists in-frame clones only, not all of them. The sample shows 100,000 to 150,000 clones, 65% to 90% of them seen only once. Sequencing was performed on peripheral blood. The V and J genes are TRBV18 and TRBJ2-7; 10 bases match TRBD2. This TCR derives from a human donor in a cohort sampled during active COVID-19. The CDR3 region is CASSPPASGGYEQYF. CDR3 DNA: TGTGCCAGCTCACCACCGGCTAGCGGGGGCTACGAGCAGTACTTC.